This T cell receptor beta chain appears in the sequencing data of a study of identical twins. General study results and limits: Clonotypes of the beta chain that were abundant in cord blood carried fewer insertions (memory repertoires showed none). These conclusions were based on statistical analysis (cross-sectional, not following the same donors).

On this clonotype: Antigen specificity is unknown. Possible read error: a much larger clone is one base away.

Trimming shortened V by 3 bases and J by 2 bases, and 15 bases separated the two germline ends. The CDR3 sequence is 16 residues long. Germline CDR1 is SGHVS and CDR2 is FQNEAQ. TCRdb fed the 5' RACE reads into MiXCR, producing one record per CDR3 protein. Here the sample spans roughly 1,500,000 distinct CDR3 sequences, under 35% being singletons. The receptor was derived from a newborn girl in good health. The chain employs TRBV7-8 and TRBJ2-3; either TRBD1 or TRBD2 may fit D (6 bases each). The material sequenced was cord blood. CDR3 coding DNA: TGTGCCAGCAGCTTCCTAGCAGGGGACTCCACAGATACGCAGTATTTT. It yields the protein CASSFLAGDSTDTQYF.